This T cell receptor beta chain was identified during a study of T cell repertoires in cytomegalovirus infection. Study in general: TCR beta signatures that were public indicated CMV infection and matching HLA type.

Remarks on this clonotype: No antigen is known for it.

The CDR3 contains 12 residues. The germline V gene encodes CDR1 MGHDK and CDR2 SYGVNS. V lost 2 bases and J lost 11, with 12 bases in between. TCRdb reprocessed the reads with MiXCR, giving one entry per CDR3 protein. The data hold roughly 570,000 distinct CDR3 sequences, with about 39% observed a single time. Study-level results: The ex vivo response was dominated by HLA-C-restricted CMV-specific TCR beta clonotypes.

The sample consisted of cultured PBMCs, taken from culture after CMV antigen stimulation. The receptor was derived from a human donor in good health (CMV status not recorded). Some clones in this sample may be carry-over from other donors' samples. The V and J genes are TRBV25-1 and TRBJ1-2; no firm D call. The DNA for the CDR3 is TGTGCCAGCAGTGAAGAAGGCAGGAGGTACACCTTC. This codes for CASSEEGRRYTF.